Given below is one T cell receptor (beta chain) in context. The antigen is undetermined. This specimen comes from a study of shared clonotypes between healthy human individuals. The assay ran at deep level. The method was immunoSEQ multiplex PCR; TCRdb's version includes in-frame clones alone and lacks a portion of them. The data contain roughly 1,600,000 clones, just under 99% of them singletons. The study's findings and limits: Naive subsets generally exceeded memory subsets in estimated richness.

The clonotype comes from a man aged 30 to 39 in good health. Sequenced material: naive CD4+ T cells sorted from blood. Documented subset: CD45RA+ positively selected.

CDR3 nucleotides: TGTGCCAGCAGTAGCCGCTCCGGAAAACTGTTTTTT. It is translated as CASSSRSGKLFF. This chain joins TRBV6-1 and TRBJ1-4, with D unresolved. The CDR3 length is 12 residues. CDR1 MNHNS and CDR2 SASEGT come from the germline V gene. Trimming shortened V by 5 bases and J by 10 bases, and 11 bases separated the two germline ends.